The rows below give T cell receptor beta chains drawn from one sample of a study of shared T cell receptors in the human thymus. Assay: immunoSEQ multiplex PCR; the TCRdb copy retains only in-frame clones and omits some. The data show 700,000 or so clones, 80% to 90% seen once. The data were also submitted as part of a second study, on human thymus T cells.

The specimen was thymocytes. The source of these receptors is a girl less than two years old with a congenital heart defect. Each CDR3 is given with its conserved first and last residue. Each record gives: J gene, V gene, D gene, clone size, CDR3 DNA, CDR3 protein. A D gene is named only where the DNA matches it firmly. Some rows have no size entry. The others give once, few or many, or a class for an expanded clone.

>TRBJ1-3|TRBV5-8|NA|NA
TGTGCCAGCAGCTTGGAGAGATACACCATATATTTT
CASSLERYTIYF
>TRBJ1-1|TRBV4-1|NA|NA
TGCGCCAGCAGCCCAAGTACAGGTAGTTGCACTGAAGCTTTCTTT
CASSPSTGSCTEAFF
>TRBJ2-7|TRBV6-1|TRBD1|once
TGTGCCAGCAGTGAAGCGCTGCTTTACAGGGGCGACGAGCAGTACTTC
CASSEALLYRGDEQYF
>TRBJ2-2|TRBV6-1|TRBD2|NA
TGTGCCAGCAGTGAAGGGGGAGGGACCGGGGAGCTGTTTTTT
CASSEGGGTGELFF
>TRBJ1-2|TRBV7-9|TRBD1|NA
TGTGCCAGCAGCTTAGAAGTTGGAGGCAGGGGGGTCTATCCCTATGGCTACACCTTC
CASSLEVGGRGVYPYGYTF
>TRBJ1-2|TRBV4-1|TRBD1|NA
TGCGCCAGCAGCCCTCGGCCGCGGGACAGAGCTAACTATGGCTACACCTTC
CASSPRPRDRANYGYTF
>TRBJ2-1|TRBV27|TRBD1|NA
TGTGCCAGCAGTCCGGGACAGGGAAAGGACAATGAGCAGTTCTTC
CASSPGQGKDNEQFF
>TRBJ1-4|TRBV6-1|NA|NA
TGTGCCAGCAGGGACAGCCCATCAAATGAAAAACTGTTTTTT
CASRDSPSNEKLFF
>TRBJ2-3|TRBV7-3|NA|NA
TGTGCCAGCAGTCCTACAGGGTACACAGATACGCAGTATTTT
CASSPTGYTDTQYF
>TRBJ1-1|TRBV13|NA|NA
TGTGCCAGCAGCTTCAGGGGCCGCGCTTTCTTT
CASSFRGRAFF
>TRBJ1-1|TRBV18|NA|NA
TGTGCCAGCTCACCAAGTGTGCGGGGGCCTATGAACACTGAAGCTTTCTTT
CASSPSVRGPMNTEAFF
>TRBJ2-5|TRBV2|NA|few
TGTGCCAGCGTCCGGGACGCGGGGCAAGAGACCCAGTACTTC
CASVRDAGQETQYF
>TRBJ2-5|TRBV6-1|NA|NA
TGTGCCAGCAGTTCCCACACCGGGAAAGAGACCCAGTACTTC
CASSSHTGKETQYF
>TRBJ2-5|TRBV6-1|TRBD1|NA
TGTGCCAGCAGTGAAGCGGGGACAGAACAAGAGACCCAGTACTTC
CASSEAGTEQETQYF
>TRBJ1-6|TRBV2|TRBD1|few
TGTGCCAGCACAACAGGGGTAGTTAATTCACCCCTCCACTTT
CASTTGVVNSPLHF
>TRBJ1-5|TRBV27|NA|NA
TGTGCCAGCAGTTTATCCCAGACAGATAGCAATCAGCCCCAGCATTTT
CASSLSQTDSNQPQHF
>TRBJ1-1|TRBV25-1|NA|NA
TGTGCCAGCAGTGACGAAACAGGGCTAATGAACACTGAAGCTTTCTTT
CASSDETGLMNTEAFF
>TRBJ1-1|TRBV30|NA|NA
TGTGCCTGGAGTAACGGGGGTTCGGACGGCGCTTTCTTT
CAWSNGGSDGAFF
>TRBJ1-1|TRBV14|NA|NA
TGTGCCAGCAGCCAAGGGAAGCAGGCACGGATGAACACTGAAGCTTTCTTT
CASSQGKQARMNTEAFF
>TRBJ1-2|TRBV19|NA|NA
TGTGCCAGTAGTATGGTCAGTCTCTATGGCTACACCTTC
CASSMVSLYGYTF